Listed below are T cell receptor beta chains from one sample, sequenced in a study of cytomegalovirus exposure and HLA in healthy donors. Profiling relied on immunoSEQ multiplex PCR, and the TCRdb table lists in-frame clones only, not all of them. Here the sample table reports about 140,000 clones. The sequencing sample was made of PBMCs. The receptors derive from a male donor in good health and CMV-seronegative. Each CDR3 is given with its conserved first and last residue. Fields, in order: CDR3 DNA, CDR3 protein, D gene, V gene, J gene, CDR3 length. The D gene is left open where the match is weak.

TGTGCCTGGAGTGTCGTTGATCTCGGTGAGCAGTTCTTC,CAWSVVDLGEQFF,.,TRBV30,TRBJ2-1,13
TGTGCCAGCAGACAGGGGCCTAATCAGCCCCAGCATTTT,CASRQGPNQPQHF,TRBD1,TRBV6-5,TRBJ1-5,13
TGTGCCACGGGCTACGAGCAGTACTTC,CATGYEQYF,.,TRBV28,TRBJ2-7,9
TGTGCCAGTAGGACAGGGGATAATTCACCCCTCCACTTT,CASRTGDNSPLHF,TRBD1,TRBV27,TRBJ1-6,13
TGTGCCAGCAGCCGATCCCCGACAGGGCGCGAGACCCAGTACTTC,CASSRSPTGRETQYF,TRBD1,TRBV6-5,TRBJ2-5,15
TGTGCCAGCAGCTACCGACGGAGTAATAGCAATCAGCCCCAGCATTTT,CASSYRRSNSNQPQHF,.,TRBV7-8,TRBJ1-5,16
TGTGCCACTCACCCCTCGGGACAGGGGAGGAATCAGCCCCAGCATTTT,CATHPSGQGRNQPQHF,TRBD1,TRBV27,TRBJ1-5,16
TGCAGCGTCTCAATACTAGCGGGAACCTACAATGAGCAGTTCTTC,CSVSILAGTYNEQFF,TRBD2,TRBV29-1,TRBJ2-1,15
TGTGCCAGTAGTATCGGCTCCTACAGGGGCGAGCAGTACTTC,CASSIGSYRGEQYF,TRBD1,TRBV19,TRBJ2-7,14
TGTGCCTGGAGCAGGGTTGGAGCTTTCTTT,CAWSRVGAFF,.,TRBV30,TRBJ1-1,10
TGTGCCAGCAGTCAAGGACAGGGTGTCTCCCCTTATGGCTACACCTTC,CASSQGQGVSPYGYTF,TRBD1,TRBV2,TRBJ1-2,16
TGTGCCTGGAACAGGGGGAGGAATGAAAAACTGTTTTTT,CAWNRGRNEKLFF,TRBD1,TRBV30,TRBJ1-4,13
TGCGCCAGCAGCCCTGTTTGGGACAGGGGTAGCTACGAGCAGTACTTC,CASSPVWDRGSYEQYF,TRBD1,TRBV5-1,TRBJ2-7,16
TGTGCCAGCAGTGATACAGTTAATAGCAATCAGCCCCAGCATTTT,CASSDTVNSNQPQHF,.,TRBV25-1,TRBJ1-5,15
TGTGCCAGTAGTCTACTAGCCAAAACCTACGAGCAGTACTTC,CASSLLAKTYEQYF,.,TRBV19,TRBJ2-7,14
TGTGCCAGCAGCCCCCGACAGGGGTCGGGAGGCTACACCTTC,CASSPRQGSGGYTF,TRBD1,TRBV9,TRBJ1-2,14
TGTGCCAGCAGCTTTACCGATGGGAGCGAGCAGTACTTC,CASSFTDGSEQYF,.,TRBV5-5,TRBJ2-7,13
TGCGCCAGCAGCCTACAGGGGGCGGTTACTGAAGCTTTCTTT,CASSLQGAVTEAFF,TRBD1,TRBV4-3,TRBJ1-1,14
TGCGCCAGCAGCTCCCTGTATAGCGGGGCCCAAGAGACCCAGTACTTC,CASSSLYSGAQETQYF,TRBD2,TRBV5-1,TRBJ2-5,16
TGTGCCAGCTCTCCGACAGGGGAGGATGCAAAACTGTTTTTT,CASSPTGEDAKLFF,TRBD1,TRBV18,TRBJ1-4,14
TGTGCCACTTCCCGGGGACTAGCGGATCTCTACGAGCAGTACTTC,CATSRGLADLYEQYF,TRBD2,TRBV6-1,TRBJ2-7,15
TGCGCCAGCGCCCAGGGCGGAACTGAAGCTTTCTTT,CASAQGGTEAFF,.,TRBV10-2,TRBJ1-1,12
TGCAGCGTTGATCCAGGGTCCGGGGAGCTGTTTTTT,CSVDPGSGELFF,.,TRBV29-1,TRBJ2-2,12
TGTGCCAGCAGTTTATTGGGCCACACTGAAGCTTTCTTT,CASSLLGHTEAFF,.,TRBV28,TRBJ1-1,13
TGTGCCAGCAGTTTATCCCCAGGGTCCCATGAGCAGTTCTTC,CASSLSPGSHEQFF,.,TRBV27,TRBJ2-1,14
TGTGCCAGCTCCCTCAAAGGAGCGGGAGACAATGAGCAGTTCTTC,CASSLKGAGDNEQFF,TRBD2,TRBV18,TRBJ2-1,15
TGTGCCAGCAGCTTAGGGACAGGGAGTGGGAACTATGGCTACACCTTC,CASSLGTGSGNYGYTF,TRBD1,TRBV7-2,TRBJ1-2,16
TGTGCCAGCAGTGAACGTACCAGTAATTATGGCTACACCTTC,CASSERTSNYGYTF,.,TRBV2,TRBJ1-2,14
TGTGCCAGCAGCCAACTAGCGGGAGCCGATGAGCAGTTCTTC,CASSQLAGADEQFF,TRBD2,TRBV14,TRBJ2-1,14
TGTGCCAGCAGCAGAACCCTAGCGGGGGCCTACAATGAGCAGTTCTTC,CASSRTLAGAYNEQFF,TRBD2,TRBV9,TRBJ2-1,16
TGTGCCAGCAGCGTAGCGGTTCAGGGTAGTGACACCGGGGAGCTGTTTTTT,CASSVAVQGSDTGELFF,.,TRBV9,TRBJ2-2,17
TGTGCCAGCAGCCAAGTGAGGCTAGCGGGAGAGGTTGAGCAGTTCTTC,CASSQVRLAGEVEQFF,TRBD2,TRBV14,TRBJ2-1,16
TGTGCCAGCAGGCTCACCCGGGACAGGACCTACGAGCAGTACTTC,CASRLTRDRTYEQYF,TRBD1,TRBV6-5,TRBJ2-7,15
TGTGCCTGGAGTGTCAGGACTATGGGGCAGTACTTC,CAWSVRTMGQYF,.,TRBV30,TRBJ2-7,12
TGTGCCAGCAGTTGGGGTACAGGGAACTATGGCTACACCTTC,CASSWGTGNYGYTF,.,TRBV27,TRBJ1-2,14
TGTGCCAGCAGCTTAGACCGGCGGGGCTACACCTTC,CASSLDRRGYTF,.,TRBV7-9,TRBJ1-2,12
TGTGCCAGTAGTAAGTCTAGTACGAAGGAGCAGTTCTTC,CASSKSSTKEQFF,.,TRBV19,TRBJ2-1,13
TGCAGTGCTAGGCTAGAAGCTTTCTTT,CSARLEAFF,.,TRBV20-1,TRBJ1-1,9
TGCGCCAGCAGCCCGAGCCGGGACAGAAACACCGGGGAGCTGTTTTTT,CASSPSRDRNTGELFF,TRBD1,TRBV4-3,TRBJ2-2,16
TGTGCCAGCAGCCTACGAGCCGATCAGCCCCAGCATTTT,CASSLRADQPQHF,.,TRBV7-6,TRBJ1-5,13
TGTGCCAGCGGAAAACTAGCGGGGGAAGGAGATACGCAGTATTTT,CASGKLAGEGDTQYF,TRBD2,TRBV7-9,TRBJ2-3,15
TGTGCCAGCAGTTTGCCAGTCGTAAAGGAGGGAACAGGCTACGAGCAGTACTTC,CASSLPVVKEGTGYEQYF,.,TRBV28,TRBJ2-7,18
TGCGCCAGCAGCTTGGATCCGGGACAGGCGTACTATGGCTACACCTTC,CASSLDPGQAYYGYTF,TRBD1,TRBV5-1,TRBJ1-2,16
TGTGCCAGCAGCAGGGGAAGCACTGGAAACACCATATATTTT,CASSRGSTGNTIYF,.,TRBV5-6,TRBJ1-3,14
TGTGCCAGCAGCCTAGCGGAGGGTGGGTACGAGCAGTACTTC,CASSLAEGGYEQYF,TRBD2,TRBV7-6,TRBJ2-7,14
TGTGCCAGCAGCTTGGAGGGACTAGCGGGATCGACCTACGAGCAGTACTTC,CASSLEGLAGSTYEQYF,TRBD2,TRBV5-6,TRBJ2-7,17
TGTGCCAGTAGTATAGTACTGGGCATATTGAGCAACTATGGCTACACCTTC,CASSIVLGILSNYGYTF,.,TRBV19,TRBJ1-2,17
TGTGCCAGCAGTTATACGGGGGGAGAAGCTTTCTTT,CASSYTGGEAFF,.,TRBV6-5,TRBJ1-1,12
TGTGCCAGCAGGCGGAGCAATCAGCCCCAGCATTTT,CASRRSNQPQHF,.,TRBV28,TRBJ1-5,12
TGTGCCAGCAGCTCGAGACAGGCGGTGCGTGAAAAACTGTTTTTT,CASSSRQAVREKLFF,.,TRBV4-2,TRBJ1-4,15
TGTGCCATCAGTGAATACGGACAGGGGGTTGGGTTGACACCCCTCCACTTT,CAISEYGQGVGLTPLHF,TRBD1,TRBV10-3,TRBJ1-6,17
TGCGCCAGCAGCGCTCAGGGAGCGGGGAAGCGGACTGAAGCTTTCTTT,CASSAQGAGKRTEAFF,.,TRBV5-1,TRBJ1-1,16
TGTGCCAGCAGTTACTCGGGGTTGTCGGGACTCGCTTTCTTC,CASSYSGLSGLAFF,.,TRBV6-5,TRBJ2-1,14